The rows below give T cell receptor beta chains drawn from one sample of a study of cytomegalovirus exposure and HLA in healthy donors. Produced via immunoSEQ multiplex PCR; TCRdb's table is partial and in-frame only. In the table there are approximately 90,000 clones, around four fifths of which are singletons. The sample taken for sequencing was PBMCs. The receptors originated from a boy under 18 in good health and CMV-seronegative. Both conserved end residues are part of each CDR3. A D gene is named only where the DNA matches it firmly. Only some rows state a clone size, as once, few, many or a class for expanded clones.

once | TRBJ2-2 | TRBD1 | 15 | TRBV7-2 | CASSPQTGAAGELFF | TGTGCCAGCAGCCCCCAGACAGGGGCGGCCGGGGAGCTGTTTTTT
once | TRBJ2-7 | NA | 11 | TRBV29-1 | CSGLDGNEQYF | TGCAGCGGGCTGGACGGGAACGAGCAGTACTTC
NA | TRBJ2-5 | TRBD2 | 18 | TRBV5-6 | CASSLPGLAGGHQETQYF | TGTGCCAGCAGCTTACCGGGACTAGCGGGGGGGCACCAAGAGACCCAGTACTTC
NA | TRBJ1-4 | TRBD1 | 15 | TRBV6-5 | CASSNTQGANEKLFF | TGTGCCAGCAGTAATACACAGGGGGCTAATGAAAAACTGTTTTTT
NA | TRBJ2-1 | NA | 11 | TRBV14 | CASSRVNEQFF | TGTGCCAGCAGCCGAGTCAATGAGCAGTTCTTC
few | TRBJ2-7 | TRBD2 | 16 | TRBV10-1 | CASSALSGCLTYEQYF | TGCGCCAGCAGTGCTCTTAGCGGGTGCTTAACCTACGAGCAGTACTTC
NA | TRBJ1-2 | NA | 13 | TRBV21-1 | CASSKEQGDGYTF | TGTGCCAGCAGCAAAGAACAGGGTGATGGCTACACCTTC
NA | TRBJ1-2 | NA | 13 | TRBV6-1 | CASSTDFNYGYTF | TGTGCCAGCAGTACGGACTTTAACTATGGCTACACCTTC
NA | TRBJ2-3 | NA | 12 | TRBV28 | CASRRASDTQYF | TGTGCCAGCAGGCGGGCCTCAGATACGCAGTATTTT
NA | TRBJ2-7 | TRBD1 | 14 | TRBV29-1 | CSARIRDRGHEQYF | TGCAGCGCAAGAATCCGGGACAGGGGCCACGAGCAGTACTTC
NA | TRBJ2-6 | TRBD1 | 17 | TRBV4-1 | CASSQDRSFSGANVLTF | TGCGCCAGCAGCCAGGACAGGAGCTTCTCTGGGGCCAACGTCCTGACTTTC
NA | TRBJ1-4 | TRBD1 | 14 | TRBV27 | CASSLSRVTGDLFF | TGTGCCAGCAGTTTATCGAGAGTGACAGGGGACCTGTTTTTT
NA | TRBJ2-2 | NA | 15 | TRBV29-1 | CSVEDNRARTGELFF | TGCAGCGTTGAAGATAACAGGGCGCGGACCGGGGAGCTGTTTTTT
NA | TRBJ1-6 | TRBD1 | 16 | TRBV4-2 | CASSQEATGFNSPLHF | TGTGCCAGCAGCCAAGAAGCGACAGGGTTCAATTCACCCCTCCACTTT
NA | TRBJ1-2 | NA | 14 | TRBV27 | CASSRSPGLEGYTF | TGTGCCAGCAGTCGCTCGCCGGGGTTAGAAGGCTACACCTTC
NA | TRBJ2-7 | TRBD1 | 12 | TRBV27 | CASRSTGVEQYF | TGTGCCAGCCGCTCGACAGGGGTCGAGCAGTACTTC
NA | TRBJ1-5 | NA | 15 | TRBV28 | CASSPSGDRNQPQHF | TGTGCCAGCAGTCCTTCCGGGGATCGTAATCAGCCCCAGCATTTT
once | TRBJ2-2 | TRBD2 | 19 | TRBV4-1 | CASSQPGTSGRADTGELFF | TGCGCCAGCAGCCAACCCGGGACTAGCGGGAGGGCCGACACCGGGGAGCTGTTTTTT
NA | TRBJ1-1 | NA | 12 | TRBV29-1 | CSVERGVSEAFF | TGCAGCGTTGAACGGGGGGTGTCTGAAGCTTTCTTT
NA | TRBJ1-5 | TRBD1 | 15 | TRBV6-4 | CASSDRPGGSQPQHF | TGTGCCAGCAGTGATAGGCCAGGGGGGAGTCAGCCCCAGCATTTT
NA | TRBJ1-2 | NA | 15 | TRBV10-3 | CAISAGSGINYGYTF | TGTGCCATCAGTGCGGGGTCAGGCATTAACTATGGCTACACCTTC
NA | TRBJ1-1 | TRBD1 | 16 | TRBV4-3 | CASSPEHRGFSTEAFF | TGCGCCAGCAGCCCAGAACACAGGGGCTTTAGCACTGAAGCTTTCTTT
NA | TRBJ2-3 | NA | 12 | TRBV5-1 | CASSSGTDTQYF | TGCGCCAGCAGCTCAGGCACAGATACGCAGTATTTT
NA | TRBJ1-6 | NA | 14 | TRBV4-1 | CASSQGQRNSPLHF | TGCGCCAGCAGCCAAGGACAACGAAATTCACCCCTCCACTTT
NA | TRBJ1-2 | NA | 14 | TRBV30 | CAWSVPGRFYGYTF | TGTGCCTGGAGTGTACCAGGGCGATTCTATGGCTACACCTTC